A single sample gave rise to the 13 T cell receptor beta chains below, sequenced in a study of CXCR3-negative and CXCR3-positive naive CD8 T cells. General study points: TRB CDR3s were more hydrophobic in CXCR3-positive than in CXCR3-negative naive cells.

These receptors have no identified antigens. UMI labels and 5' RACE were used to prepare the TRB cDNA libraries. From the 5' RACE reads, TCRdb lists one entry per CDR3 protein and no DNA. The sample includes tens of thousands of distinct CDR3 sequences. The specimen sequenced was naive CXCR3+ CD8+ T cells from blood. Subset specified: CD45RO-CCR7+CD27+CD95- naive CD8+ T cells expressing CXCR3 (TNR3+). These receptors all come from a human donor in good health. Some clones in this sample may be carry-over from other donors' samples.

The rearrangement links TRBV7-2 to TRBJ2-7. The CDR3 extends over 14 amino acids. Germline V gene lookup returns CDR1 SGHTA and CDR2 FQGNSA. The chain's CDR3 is CASSLGTATYEQYF. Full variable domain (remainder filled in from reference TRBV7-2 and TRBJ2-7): GAGVSQSPSNKVTEKGKDVELRCDPISGHTALYWYRQSLGQGLEFLIYFQGNSAPDKSGLPSDRFSAERTGGSVSTLTIQRTQQEDSAVYLCASSLGTATYEQYFGPGTRLTVT.

This CDR3 is CAIRGDRVSEQFF. V is TRBV10-3 and J is TRBJ2-1; TCRdb reports TRBD1, a call that lacks DNA to check it against. This CDR3 has 13 residues. Per germline, CDR1 ENHRY and CDR2 SYGVKD.

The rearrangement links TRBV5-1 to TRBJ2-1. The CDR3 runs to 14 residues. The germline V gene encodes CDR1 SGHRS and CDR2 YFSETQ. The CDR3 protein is CASSLATKLNEQFF.

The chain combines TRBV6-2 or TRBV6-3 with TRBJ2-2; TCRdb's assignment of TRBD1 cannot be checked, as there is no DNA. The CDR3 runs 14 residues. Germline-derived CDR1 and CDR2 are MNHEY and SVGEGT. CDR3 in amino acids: CASSPGRITGELFF.

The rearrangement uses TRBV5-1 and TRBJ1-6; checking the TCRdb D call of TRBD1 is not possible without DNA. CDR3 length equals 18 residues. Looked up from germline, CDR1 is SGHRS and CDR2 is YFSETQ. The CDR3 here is CASSPLDPPGQGNSPLHF.

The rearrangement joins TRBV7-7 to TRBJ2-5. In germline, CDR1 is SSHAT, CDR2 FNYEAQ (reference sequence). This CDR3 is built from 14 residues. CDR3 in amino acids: CASSLSEYAETQYF.

This CDR3 is CASSLEGHHTEAFF. This chain connects TRBV5-1 to TRBJ1-1; TCRdb gives TRBD1 as the D gene, but with no DNA this cannot be confirmed. There are 14 residues in the CDR3. The germline CDR1 and CDR2 sequences are SGHRS and YFSETQ.

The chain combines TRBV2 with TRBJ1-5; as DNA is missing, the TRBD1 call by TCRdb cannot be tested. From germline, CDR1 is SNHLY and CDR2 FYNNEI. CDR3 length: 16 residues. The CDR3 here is CASNDPGGASNQPQHF.

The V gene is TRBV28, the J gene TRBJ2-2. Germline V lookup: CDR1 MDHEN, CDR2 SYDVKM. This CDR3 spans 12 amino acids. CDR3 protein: CASSLFSGELFF.

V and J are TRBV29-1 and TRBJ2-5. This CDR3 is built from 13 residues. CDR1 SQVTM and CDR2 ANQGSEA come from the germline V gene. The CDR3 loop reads CSVLNGDRETQYF.

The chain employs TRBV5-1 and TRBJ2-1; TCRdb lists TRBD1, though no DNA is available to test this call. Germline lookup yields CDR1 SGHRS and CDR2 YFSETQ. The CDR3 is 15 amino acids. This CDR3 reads CASSLLWTGVYEQFF.

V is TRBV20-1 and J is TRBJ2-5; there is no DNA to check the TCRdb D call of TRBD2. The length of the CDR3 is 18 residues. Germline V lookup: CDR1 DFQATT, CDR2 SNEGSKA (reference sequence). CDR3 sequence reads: CSARGLAGETGVQETQYF.

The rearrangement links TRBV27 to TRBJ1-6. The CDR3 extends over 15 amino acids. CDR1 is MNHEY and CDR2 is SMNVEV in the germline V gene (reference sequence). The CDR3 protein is CASSSYQGDNSPLHF.